This T cell receptor (beta chain) was observed in a study of neoadjuvant anti-PD-1 for oral cavity cancer. Overall study findings and caveats: Higher pretreatment blood Treg/Th17 ratios correlated with higher pretreatment blood and lower post-treatment tumor TCRbeta clonality.

This clone was recorded a few times. Its specificity is unknown. Noted time point: after neoadjuvant nivolumab, at surgical resection. The germline CDR1 and CDR2 sequences are SNHLY and FYNNEI. The V gene lost 0 bases and the J gene lost 9 bases, with 15 bases spanning the gap. This CDR3 region has 16 residues. Here immunoSEQ multiplex PCR was the method, and the copy in TCRdb shows in-frame clones only, minus some. The table has more than 9,500 clones, approximately 59% seen once; the top ten hold 4% to 5.5%. The source of this sequence is a person between 35 and 79 years old with oral cavity squamous cell carcinoma. Sequencing used PBMCs, obtained after nivolumab (anti-PD-1) treatment. The V gene is TRBV2, the J gene TRBJ1-6; a possible D gene is TRBD1 (5 bases). The DNA of the CDR3 is TGTGCCAGCAGTGAAGCGCTTCGGGGGGGTAGTTCACCCCTCCACTTT. Residues: CASSEALRGGSSPLHF.